This T cell receptor beta chain was profiled in a study of shared clonotypes between healthy human individuals. Assay: immunoSEQ multiplex PCR; the TCRdb copy retains only in-frame clones and omits some. The table records 650,000 to 700,000 clones, 90% of them present only once. This clone has only a few counts. V lost 5 bases to trimming and J lost 2 bases, with 15 bases between them. CDR3 length equals 15 residues. In germline, CDR1 is MRHNA, CDR2 SNTAGT. The clonotype was recovered from a young man in good health. Some clones in this sample may be carry-over from other donors' samples. The sequencing sample was made of memory CD8+ T cells from PBMCs. Subset in this sample: CD45RO+ cells pooled with CCR7-negative TemRA cells. The V and J genes are TRBV6-4 and TRBJ2-5; D might be TRBD2 (6 bases). CDR3: CASSSRGGGQETQYF. Here the CDR3 DNA reads TGTGCCAGCAGTAGTCGAGGCGGAGGGCAAGAGACCCAGTACTTC.